This TCR beta chain appears in the sequencing data of a study of identical twins. Broader study findings: Excess sharing by twins proved weaker in beta out-of-frame sequences.

The CDR3 has 14 amino acids. Between the trimmed V and J ends, which lost 2 bases and 6 bases, there was a span of 13 bases. Details on this clonotype: As yet, its antigen is unknown.

Each CDR3 protein gets one entry after TCRdb re-called the 5' RACE reads with MiXCR. This table has approximately 210,000 distinct CDR3 sequences, approximately 16% appearing once. This same sample was also taken into another study, of T cells expressing NK-cell markers. That paper states: One of the eight sequenced donors was seronegative, whereas the other seven were HCMV-seropositive.

The rearrangement joins TRBV12-3 or TRBV12-4 to TRBJ2-5, with TRBD2 as a possible D gene (5 bases). The sequence was collected from a woman younger than 30 in good health. The sample was CD8+ T cells sorted from blood. Here the CDR3 reads CASSLTKDSKTQYF. CDR3 DNA: TGTGCCAGCAGTTTAACCAAGGACTCAAAGACCCAGTACTTC.